This T cell receptor beta chain was identified in a study of control samples from healthy donors and cancer patients. This clone turned up a few times. The V gene's germline CDR1 is KGHSH and CDR2 LQKENI. Trimming took off 5 bases at V and 6 bases at J, with 14 bases between the two ends. This CDR3 is built from 14 residues. Sequencing used immunoSEQ multiplex PCR; TCRdb keeps in-frame clones, though not all of them. The data hold about 410,000 clones, with approximately 90% observed a single time. The TCR was taken from a man aged 40-49 years with head and neck cancer. The chain has TRBV18 and TRBJ1-5; D is possibly TRBD1 (5 bases). Sample: PBMCs. CDR3 residues: CASSGSGGSQPQHF. The CDR3 DNA reads as TGTGCCAGCTCAGGGTCGGGGGGTAGTCAGCCCCAGCATTTT.